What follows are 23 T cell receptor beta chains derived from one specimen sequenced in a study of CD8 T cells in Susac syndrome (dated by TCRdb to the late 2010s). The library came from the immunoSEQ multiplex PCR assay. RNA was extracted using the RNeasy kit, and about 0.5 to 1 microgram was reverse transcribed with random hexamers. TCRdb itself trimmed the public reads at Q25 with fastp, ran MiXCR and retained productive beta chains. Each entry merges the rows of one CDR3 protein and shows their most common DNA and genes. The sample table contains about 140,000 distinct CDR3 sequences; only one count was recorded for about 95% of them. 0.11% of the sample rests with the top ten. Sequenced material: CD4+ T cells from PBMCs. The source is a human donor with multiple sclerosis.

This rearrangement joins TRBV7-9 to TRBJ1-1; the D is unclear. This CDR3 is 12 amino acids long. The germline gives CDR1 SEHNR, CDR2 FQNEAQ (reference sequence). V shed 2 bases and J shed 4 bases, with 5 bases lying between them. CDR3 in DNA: TGTGCCAGCAGCTTATTCTCCACTGAAGCTTTCTTT. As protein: CASSLFSTEAFF.

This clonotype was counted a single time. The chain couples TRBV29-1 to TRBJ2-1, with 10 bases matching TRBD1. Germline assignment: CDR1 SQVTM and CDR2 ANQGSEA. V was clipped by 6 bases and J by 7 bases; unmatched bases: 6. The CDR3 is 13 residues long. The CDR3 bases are TGCAGCGTACAGGGACAGGGGTTGAATGAGCAGTTCTTC. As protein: CSVQGQGLNEQFF.

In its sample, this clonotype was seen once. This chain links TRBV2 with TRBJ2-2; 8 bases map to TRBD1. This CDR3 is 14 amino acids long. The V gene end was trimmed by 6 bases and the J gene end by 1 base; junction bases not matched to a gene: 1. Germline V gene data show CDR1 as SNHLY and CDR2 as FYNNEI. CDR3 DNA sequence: TGTGCCAGCAGGGGACAGGTGAACACCGGGGAGCTGTTTTTT. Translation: CASRGQVNTGELFF.

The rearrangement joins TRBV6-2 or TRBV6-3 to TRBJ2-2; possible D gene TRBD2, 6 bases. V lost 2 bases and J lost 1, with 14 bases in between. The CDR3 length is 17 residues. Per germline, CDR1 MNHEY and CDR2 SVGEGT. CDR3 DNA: TGTGCCAGCAGTTACGGAAGAGGAGGGGAGAACACCGGGGAGCTGTTTTTT. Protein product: CASSYGRGGENTGELFF.

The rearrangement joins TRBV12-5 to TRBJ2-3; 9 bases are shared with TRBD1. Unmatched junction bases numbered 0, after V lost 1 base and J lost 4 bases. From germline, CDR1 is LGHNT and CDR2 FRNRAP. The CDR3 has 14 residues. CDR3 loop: CASGLGDRADTQYF. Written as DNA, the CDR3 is TGTGCTAGTGGTTTGGGGGACAGGGCAGATACGCAGTATTTT. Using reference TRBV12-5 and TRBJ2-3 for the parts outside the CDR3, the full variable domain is DARVTQTPRHKVTEMGQEVTMRCQPILGHNTVFWYRQTMMQGLELLAYFRNRAPLDDSGMPKDRFSAEMPDATLATLKIQPSEPRDSAVYFCASGLGDRADTQYFGPGTRLTVL.

CDR3 nucleotide sequence: TGTGCCAGCAGCCCAAGCGGACAGGGGCCGTACGAGCAGTACTTC. Its translation: CASSPSGQGPYEQYF. This rearrangement joins TRBV7-2 to TRBJ2-7, with 9 bases that match TRBD1. The J segment lost 4 bases and the V segment lost 5 bases, leaving 9 bases of the junction unmatched. Germline loops: CDR1 SGHTA, CDR2 FQGNSA. CDR3 size: 15 residues.

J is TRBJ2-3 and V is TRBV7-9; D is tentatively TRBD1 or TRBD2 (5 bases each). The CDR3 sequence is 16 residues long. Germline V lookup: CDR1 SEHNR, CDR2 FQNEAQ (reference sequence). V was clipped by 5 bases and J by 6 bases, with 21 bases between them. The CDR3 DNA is TGTGCCAGCAGCCCACCGGGACGGGCGGATGGGGATACGCAGTATTTT. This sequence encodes CASSPPGRADGDTQYF.

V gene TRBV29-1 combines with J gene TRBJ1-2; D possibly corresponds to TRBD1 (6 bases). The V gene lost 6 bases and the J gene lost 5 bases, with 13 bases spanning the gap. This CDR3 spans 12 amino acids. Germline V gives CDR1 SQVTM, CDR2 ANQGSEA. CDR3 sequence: CSVNRVTYGYTF. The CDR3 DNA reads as TGCAGCGTAAACAGGGTTACTTATGGCTACACCTTC. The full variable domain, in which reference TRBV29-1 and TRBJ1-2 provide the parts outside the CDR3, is SAVISQKPSRDICQRGTSLTIQCQVDSQVTMMFWYRQQPGQSLTLIATANQGSEATYESGFVIDKFPISRPNLTFSTLTVSNMSPEDSSIYLCSVNRVTYGYTFGSGTRLTVV.

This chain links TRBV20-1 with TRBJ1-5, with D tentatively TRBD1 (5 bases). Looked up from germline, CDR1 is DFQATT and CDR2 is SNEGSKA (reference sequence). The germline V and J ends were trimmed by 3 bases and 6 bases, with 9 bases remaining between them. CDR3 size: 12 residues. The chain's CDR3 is CSARWGSQPQHF. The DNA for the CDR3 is TGCAGTGCTAGGTGGGGGAGTCAGCCCCAGCATTTT.

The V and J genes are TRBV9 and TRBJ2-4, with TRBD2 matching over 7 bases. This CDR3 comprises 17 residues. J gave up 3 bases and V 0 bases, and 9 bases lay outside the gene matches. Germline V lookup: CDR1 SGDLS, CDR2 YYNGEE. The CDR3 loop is CASSVDPTSGIKNIQYF. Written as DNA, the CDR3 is TGTGCCAGCAGCGTAGATCCCACCAGCGGGATCAAAAACATTCAGTACTTC.

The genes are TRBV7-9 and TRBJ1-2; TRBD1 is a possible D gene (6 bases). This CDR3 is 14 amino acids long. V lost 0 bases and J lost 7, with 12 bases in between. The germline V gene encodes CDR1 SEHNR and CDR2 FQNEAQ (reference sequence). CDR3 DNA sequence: TGTGCCAGCAGCTTAGCGACAGGAGTTGGTGGCTACACCTTC. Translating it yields CASSLATGVGGYTF.

DNA for the CDR3: TGTGCCAGCAGCTTAGGTACCGGCAGGGGAGTCGAGAACGAGCAGTACTTC. Residues: CASSLGTGRGVENEQYF. The chain uses TRBV7-2 and TRBJ2-7; tentative D call: TRBD1 (6 bases). In germline, CDR1 is SGHTA, CDR2 FQGNSA. V lost 1 base and J lost 5, with 21 bases in between. The CDR3 is made up of 17 amino acids.

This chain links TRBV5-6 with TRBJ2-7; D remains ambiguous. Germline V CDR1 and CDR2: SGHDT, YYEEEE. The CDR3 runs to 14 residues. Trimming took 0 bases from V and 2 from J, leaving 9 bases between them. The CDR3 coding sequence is TGTGCCAGCAGCTTGGTAGACTTGACCTACGAGCAGTACTTC. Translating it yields CASSLVDLTYEQYF.

CDR3 region: CASSGGRAWGYTF. Here the CDR3 DNA reads TGTGCCAGCAGTGGGGGACGGGCTTGGGGCTACACCTTC. The genes are TRBV25-1 and TRBJ1-2; D perhaps matches TRBD1 (5 bases). Trimming left V 4 bases short and J 8 bases short, with 14 bases between. This CDR3 has 13 amino acids. CDR1 is MGHDK, CDR2 SYGVNS, per germline.

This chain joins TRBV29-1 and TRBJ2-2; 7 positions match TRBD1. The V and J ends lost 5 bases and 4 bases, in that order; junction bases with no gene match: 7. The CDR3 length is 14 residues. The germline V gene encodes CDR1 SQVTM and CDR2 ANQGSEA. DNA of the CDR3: TGCAGCGTTACTGAACAGGGGTTCACCGGGGAGCTGTTTTTT. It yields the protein CSVTEQGFTGELFF.

This chain's CDR3 is CSVPGHRGPYNEQFF. CDR3 DNA sequence: TGCAGCGTACCGGGGCACAGGGGGCCCTACAATGAGCAGTTCTTC. The genes are TRBV29-1 and TRBJ2-1; 9 bases fit TRBD1. The CDR3 has 15 residues. The germline V gene has CDR1 SQVTM and CDR2 ANQGSEA. J lost 2 bases, V lost 6 bases, and 8 bases had no gene match.

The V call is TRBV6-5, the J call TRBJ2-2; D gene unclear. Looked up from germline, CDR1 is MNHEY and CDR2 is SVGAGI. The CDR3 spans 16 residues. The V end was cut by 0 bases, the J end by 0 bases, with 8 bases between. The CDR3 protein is CASSYSRRTNTGELFF. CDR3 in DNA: TGTGCCAGCAGTTACTCTCGGCGCACGAACACCGGGGAGCTGTTTTTT.

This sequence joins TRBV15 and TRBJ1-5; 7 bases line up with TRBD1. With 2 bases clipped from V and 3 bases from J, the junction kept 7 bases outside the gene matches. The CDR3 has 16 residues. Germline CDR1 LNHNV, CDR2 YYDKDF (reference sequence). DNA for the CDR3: TGTGCCACCAGCAGATCAGGAGGGGGCTCCAATCAGCCCCAGCATTTT. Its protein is CATSRSGGGSNQPQHF.

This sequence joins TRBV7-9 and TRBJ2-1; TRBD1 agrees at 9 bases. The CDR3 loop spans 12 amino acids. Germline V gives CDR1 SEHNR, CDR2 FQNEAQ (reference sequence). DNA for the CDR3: TGTGGCCTTCACAGGGGGCTAGATGAGCAGTTCTTC. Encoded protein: CGLHRGLDEQFF.

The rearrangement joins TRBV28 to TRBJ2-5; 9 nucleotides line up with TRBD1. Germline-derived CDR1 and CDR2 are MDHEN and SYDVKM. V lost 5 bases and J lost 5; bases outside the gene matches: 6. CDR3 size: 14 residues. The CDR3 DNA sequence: TGTGCCAGCAGTACGGGACAGGGTACGGAGACCCAGTACTTC. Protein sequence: CASSTGQGTETQYF. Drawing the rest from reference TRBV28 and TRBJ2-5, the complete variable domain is DVKVTQSSRYLVKRTGEKVFLECVQDMDHENMFWYRQDPGLGLRLIYFSYDVKMKEKGDIPEGYSVSREKKERFSLILESASTNQTSMYLCASSTGQGTETQYFGPGTRLLVL.

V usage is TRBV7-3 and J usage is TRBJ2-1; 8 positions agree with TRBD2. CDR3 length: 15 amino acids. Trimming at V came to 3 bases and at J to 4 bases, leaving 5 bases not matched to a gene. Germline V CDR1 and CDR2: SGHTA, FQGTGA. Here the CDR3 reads CASSLTSASYNEQFF. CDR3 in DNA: TGTGCCAGCAGCTTGACTAGCGCTAGTTACAATGAGCAGTTCTTC.

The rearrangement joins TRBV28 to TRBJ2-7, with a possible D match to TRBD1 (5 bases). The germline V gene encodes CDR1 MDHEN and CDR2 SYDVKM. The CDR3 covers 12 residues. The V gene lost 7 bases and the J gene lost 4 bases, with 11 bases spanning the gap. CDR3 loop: CASTENRYEQYF. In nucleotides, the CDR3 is TGTGCCAGCACCGAGAACAGGTACGAGCAGTACTTC.

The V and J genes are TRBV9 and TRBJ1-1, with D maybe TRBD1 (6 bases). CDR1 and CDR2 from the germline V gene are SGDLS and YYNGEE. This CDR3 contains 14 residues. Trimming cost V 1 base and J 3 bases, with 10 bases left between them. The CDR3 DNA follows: TGTGCCAGCAGCGTAAGTACAGGGTACACTGAAGCTTTCTTT. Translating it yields CASSVSTGYTEAFF.